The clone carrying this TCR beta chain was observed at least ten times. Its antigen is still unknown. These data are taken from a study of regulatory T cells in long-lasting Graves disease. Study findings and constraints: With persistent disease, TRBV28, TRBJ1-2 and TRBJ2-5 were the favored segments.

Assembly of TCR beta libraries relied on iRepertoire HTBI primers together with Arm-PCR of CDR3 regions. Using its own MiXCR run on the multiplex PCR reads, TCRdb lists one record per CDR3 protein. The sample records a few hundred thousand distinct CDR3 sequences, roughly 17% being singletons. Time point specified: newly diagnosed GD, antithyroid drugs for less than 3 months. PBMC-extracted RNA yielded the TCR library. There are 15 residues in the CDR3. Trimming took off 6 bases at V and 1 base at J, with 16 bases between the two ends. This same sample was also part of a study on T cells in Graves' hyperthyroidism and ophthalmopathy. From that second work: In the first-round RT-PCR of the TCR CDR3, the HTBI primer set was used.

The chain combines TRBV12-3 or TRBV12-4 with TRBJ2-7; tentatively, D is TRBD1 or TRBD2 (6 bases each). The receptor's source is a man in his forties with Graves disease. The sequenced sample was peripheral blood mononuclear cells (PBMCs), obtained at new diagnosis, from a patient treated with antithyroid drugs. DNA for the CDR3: TGTGCCAGCAGCCGCGGGACACCTTTTTCCTACGAGCAGTACTTC. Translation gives CASSRGTPFSYEQYF.